Sequencing of this TCR beta chain was carried out in a study of tumor and adjacent non-tumor tissue in lung cancer. Across the whole study: Patients comprised about a dozen adenocarcinoma, a couple of squamous cell carcinoma and 1 small cell lung cancer. Study-wide results and caveats: Tumor TCR diversity, when higher, was linked to shorter survival.

A modified ARM-PCR protocol with three rounds of nested PCR amplified TCRbeta. Via MiXCR, TCRdb re-called the multiplex PCR reads, giving one row per CDR3 protein. In the table there are around 86,000 distinct CDR3 sequences, 72% of which are singletons. With regard to this clonotype: What it recognizes is unknown. A junction end diverges from the germline sequence, so it may reflect a read error.

This sample's RNA came from whole unsorted tissue. Newly diagnosed lung cancer patients had thoracic surgery in China, August–late 2014, without prior chemotherapy. CDR3 size: 16 residues. Germline CDR1 is SGHAT and CDR2 is FQNNGV. The chain is built from TRBV11-2 and TRBJ2-6; D may be TRBD1 (6 bases). The sequenced sample consisted of lung tumor tissue. The sequence came from a woman between 40 and 50 years old with non-small cell lung cancer. CDR3 residues: CASSWSDLSGGKVLTF. The DNA of the CDR3 is TGTGCCAGTAGCTGGTCAGACCTCTCTGGGGGCAAGGTCCTGACTTTC. Drawing the rest from reference TRBV11-2 and TRBJ2-6, the complete variable domain is EAGVAQSPRYKIIEKRQSVAFWCNPISGHATLYWYQQILGQGPKLLIQFQNNGVVDDSQLPKDRFSAERLKGVDSTLKIQPAKLEDSAVYLCASSWSDLSGGKVLTFGAGSRLTVL.